This T cell receptor beta chain emerged from a study of cytomegalovirus exposure and HLA in healthy donors. Study-wide points: In an earlier analysis, in about 530 donors, most V segments appeared productive either ~87% or ~30% of the time. The classifier was said to identify cytomegalovirus status with high specificity and sensitivity.

The primer mix had 60 Vbeta and 13 Jbeta primers. Here immunoSEQ multiplex PCR was the method, and the copy in TCRdb shows in-frame clones only, minus some. This sample yields more than 100,000 clones, of which over 65% are seen a single time; 3.3% belongs to the top ten. Trimming took off 2 bases at V and 2 bases at J, with 10 bases between the two ends. Germline V gene data show CDR1 as SGHNT and CDR2 as YYREEE (reference sequence). There are 14 residues in the CDR3. On this clone itself: What it binds is unknown.

This sequence joins TRBV5-4 and TRBJ2-5, with a weak D call TRBD2 (6 bases). This TCR derives from a woman in her 30s in good health and CMV-seropositive. The sample consisted of PBMCs. The CDR3 sequence is CASSLGGIQETQYF. DNA for the CDR3: TGTGCCAGCAGCTTAGGCGGGATACAAGAGACCCAGTACTTC. Looking up the rest from reference TRBV5-4 and TRBJ2-5 gives the full variable domain: ETGVTQSPTHLIKTRGQQVTLRCSSQSGHNTVSWYQQALGQGPQFIFQYYREEENGRGNFPPRFSGLQFPNYSSELNVNALELDDSALYLCASSLGGIQETQYFGPGTRLLVL.